This T cell receptor beta chain comes out of a study of CD8 T cells in Susac syndrome. The V and J ends lost 4 bases and 2 bases respectively, with 13 bases between them. The germline V gene encodes CDR1 LGHDT and CDR2 YNNKEL (reference sequence). The CDR3 extends over 15 amino acids. The authors carried out high-throughput sequencing of TCR beta. They applied it to CD8+ and CD4+ T cells obtained from blood. Reverse transcription used roughly 0.5 to 1 ug RNA and random hexamers. Amplification of TCR beta CDR3 was carried out by immunoSEQ multiplex PCR, which covered 54 Vbeta and 13 Jbeta segments. Via MiXCR, TCRdb re-called the immunoSEQ multiplex PCR reads, giving one row per CDR3 protein. The table lists 200,000 or so distinct CDR3 sequences, over 90% of them singletons.

The chain employs TRBV3-1 and TRBJ2-3; D gene unclear. The TCR sequence derives from a human donor with multiple sclerosis. Sequenced: CD4+ T cells from PBMCs. CDR3 coding DNA: TGTGCCAGCAGCCGCGAGGTTATTCCCACAGATACGCAGTATTTT. It is translated as CASSREVIPTDTQYF.